A selection of T cell receptor beta chains follows, all from one sample in a study of cytomegalovirus exposure and HLA in healthy donors. Here immunoSEQ multiplex PCR was the method, and the copy in TCRdb shows in-frame clones only, minus some. The sample has approximately 210,000 clones, 60% to 80% seen once. Material: PBMCs. The origin of the receptors is a male donor in good health and CMV-seronegative. Both conserved end residues are part of each CDR3. A D gene is named only where the DNA matches it firmly. Clone size is shown for a subset of rows, as once, few, many or a class of expanded clone.

TRBJ2-1 16 NA TRBV4-2 few CASSQDWGGSYNEQFF TGTGCCAGCAGCCAAGATTGGGGAGGCTCCTACAATGAGCAGTTCTTC
TRBJ2-7 15 TRBD1 TRBV5-1 NA CASSFRTGGASEQYF TGCGCCAGCAGCTTTCGGACAGGGGGCGCTTCCGAGCAGTACTTC
TRBJ1-1 15 NA TRBV5-1 few CASSLAMGRDTEAFF TGCGCCAGCAGCTTGGCAATGGGGAGGGACACTGAAGCTTTCTTT
TRBJ1-4 14 TRBD1 TRBV2 NA CASSEGQGSEKLFF TGTGCCAGCAGTGAGGGACAGGGGAGTGAAAAACTGTTTTTT
TRBJ2-7 13 TRBD2 TRBV27 NA CASSKLLADEQYF TGTGCCAGCAGCAAGTTACTAGCGGACGAGCAGTACTTC
TRBJ1-1 12 NA TRBV30 NA CACGNLGSEAFF TGTGCCTGCGGGAATCTGGGCTCTGAAGCTTTCTTT
TRBJ1-1 14 NA TRBV9 NA CASSVMQGGTEAFF TGTGCCAGCAGCGTTATGCAGGGAGGGACTGAAGCTTTCTTT
TRBJ2-7 15 TRBD1 TRBV9 once CASSVTGDPRYEQYF TGTGCCAGCAGCGTCACAGGGGACCCCCGCTACGAGCAGTACTTC
TRBJ2-7 15 NA TRBV5-4 NA CASSGSGSTSYEQYF TGTGCCAGCAGCGGATCCGGGAGTACCTCCTACGAGCAGTACTTC
TRBJ2-2 14 NA TRBV6-4 many CASSDFWSGGELFF TGTGCCAGCAGTGACTTCTGGAGTGGCGGGGAGCTGTTTTTT
TRBJ2-1 15 NA TRBV5-1 NA CASSPVRAGYNEQFF TGCGCCAGCAGCCCGGTTAGGGCAGGGTACAATGAGCAGTTCTTC
TRBJ1-5 14 NA TRBV19 NA CASTSQGGNQPQHF TGTGCCAGTACCTCACAGGGAGGCAATCAGCCCCAGCATTTT
TRBJ1-2 15 TRBD1 TRBV9 NA CASSAGTDTNYGYTF TGTGCCAGCAGCGCCGGGACAGATACTAACTATGGCTACACCTTC
TRBJ1-4 17 TRBD1 TRBV5-1 once CASRMGQGSVTNEKLFF TGCGCCAGCAGGATGGGACAGGGAAGTGTTACTAATGAAAAACTGTTTTTT
TRBJ1-1 15 NA TRBV9 NA CASSVESTMNTEAFF TGTGCCAGCAGCGTAGAATCTACTATGAACACTGAAGCTTTCTTT
TRBJ2-7 14 NA TRBV12-2 NA CASRSSGSAYEQYF TGTGCAAGTCGCTCGAGCGGGAGTGCGTACGAGCAGTACTTC
TRBJ2-7 14 NA TRBV7-9 NA CAQRRTASSYEQYF TGTGCCCAACGGAGAACGGCGAGCTCCTACGAGCAGTACTTC
TRBJ2-7 15 NA TRBV5-1 NA CASSSLLTAPYEQYF TGCGCCAGCAGCTCCCTCCTGACAGCCCCCTACGAGCAGTACTTC
TRBJ1-1 13 TRBD1 TRBV7-8 NA CASSLAHRGEAFF TGTGCCAGCAGCTTAGCCCACAGGGGTGAAGCTTTCTTT
TRBJ1-2 16 NA TRBV4-1 NA CASSQGSQSWANGYTF TGCGCCAGCAGCCAAGGGTCACAGAGTTGGGCGAATGGCTACACCTTC
TRBJ2-2 13 NA TRBV5-1 few CASSLDYTGELFF TGCGCCAGCAGCTTGGACTACACCGGGGAGCTGTTTTTT
TRBJ2-7 16 TRBD1 TRBV4-2 NA CASSQDLGTGAYEQYF TGTGCCAGCAGCCAAGATCTCGGGACAGGGGCGTACGAGCAGTACTTC
TRBJ2-3 15 NA TRBV25-1 few CASSGSPRSTDTQYF TGTGCCAGCAGTGGATCCCCGCGAAGCACAGATACGCAGTATTTT
TRBJ2-2 11 NA TRBV11-3 NA CASSRTGELFF TGTGCCAGCAGCCGTACCGGGGAGCTGTTTTTT
TRBJ2-6 16 NA TRBV9 once CASSILQGTGANVLTF TGTGCCAGCAGCATCCTTCAGGGAACTGGGGCCAACGTCCTGACTTTC
TRBJ1-1 16 NA TRBV9 NA CASSVDPGPGVIEAFF TGTGCCAGCAGCGTAGATCCGGGTCCCGGCGTGATTGAAGCTTTCTTT
TRBJ1-1 15 NA TRBV4-3 NA CASSQDRGLVTEAFF TGCGCCAGCAGCCAAGACAGGGGTTTAGTCACTGAAGCTTTCTTT
TRBJ1-5 18 NA TRBV4-1 NA CASSQAAVLLGSNQPQHF TGCGCCAGCAGCCAAGCCGCGGTGTTGTTGGGTAGCAATCAGCCCCAGCATTTT
TRBJ2-2 13 NA TRBV9 NA CASNYGGTGKLFF TGTGCCAGCAATTATGGGGGGACCGGGAAGCTGTTTTTT
TRBJ1-1 14 NA TRBV6-1 NA CASSEAGGEVAAFF TGTGCCAGCAGTGAAGCGGGGGGGGAGGTTGCAGCTTTCTTT
TRBJ1-2 16 NA TRBV6-1 NA CASSDNRRTSNYGYTF TGTGCCAGCAGTGATAACAGGAGAACCTCTAACTATGGCTACACCTTC
TRBJ2-7 14 NA TRBV7-9 NA CASSLRRAPYEQYF TGTGCCAGCAGCTTAAGGCGGGCCCCCTACGAGCAGTACTTC
TRBJ2-3 20 TRBD2 TRBV5-1 NA CASSSTRGLAGTPSTDTQYF TGCGCCAGCAGCTCCACGAGGGGGCTAGCGGGGACCCCTAGCACAGATACGCAGTATTTT
TRBJ1-1 14 TRBD1 TRBV6-5 few CASSFRNTGVEAFF TGTGCCAGCAGTTTCCGAAACACAGGGGTTGAAGCTTTCTTT
TRBJ2-3 11 NA TRBV6-1 NA CASNRVDTQYF TGTGCCAGCAACCGCGTGGATACGCAGTATTTT
TRBJ1-2 13 NA TRBV6-5 NA CASSRGQNYGYTF TGTGCCAGCAGCAGAGGACAGAACTATGGCTACACCTTC
TRBJ2-2 17 NA TRBV5-1 NA CASSFRPQGFDTGELFF TGCGCCAGCAGCTTCCGACCCCAGGGTTTTGACACCGGGGAGCTGTTTTTT
TRBJ2-2 15 TRBD1 TRBV6-6 NA CASMPGTGRTGELFF TGTGCCAGCATGCCCGGGACAGGCCGCACCGGGGAGCTGTTTTTT
TRBJ1-2 14 TRBD1 TRBV2 NA CASTRTGTNYGYTF TGTGCCAGCACAAGGACAGGGACTAACTATGGCTACACCTTC